What follows are 26 T cell receptor beta chains derived from one specimen sequenced in a study of human T cells and chemical hapten exposure. Time point defined: healthy volunteer bleed at 6 weeks. Unfractionated whole blood yielded the extracted total RNA. TCRdb re-called the RACE reads through MiXCR, storing one row per CDR3 protein. The sample consists of about 80,000 distinct CDR3 sequences, about 9.2% of them appearing once. The sample was whole blood. Receptors originate from a female donor in good health. Some clones in this sample may be carry-over from other donors' samples.

CDR3: CSASIPTAAEAFF. The DNA for the CDR3 is TGCAGTGCTAGCATTCCGACGGCCGCTGAAGCTTTCTTT. This rearrangement joins TRBV20-1 to TRBJ1-1; D gene unclear. Germline V lookup: CDR1 DFQATT, CDR2 SNEGSKA (reference sequence). Trimming pared 3 bases from V and 6 bases from J, leaving 14 bases between. This CDR3 has 13 amino acids.

This clonotype was picked up a small number of times. The rearrangement joins TRBV6-5 to TRBJ2-1, with D possibly being TRBD1 or TRBD2 (5 bases each). This CDR3 region has 16 residues. Trimming cost V 4 bases and J 8 bases, with 21 bases left between them. Germline loops: CDR1 MNHEY, CDR2 SVGAGI. The CDR3 bases are TGTGCCAGCAGTTTGATCCGTCAAGGGACGGAGGATGAGCAGTTCTTC. Protein: CASSLIRQGTEDEQFF.

This clonotype was picked up many times. The genes are TRBV10-3 and TRBJ1-6, with 8 bases fitting TRBD1. V lost 6 bases, J lost 7 bases, and 5 bases stayed unmatched. This CDR3 has 14 amino acids. Germline V gene lookup returns CDR1 ENHRY and CDR2 SYGVKD. The CDR3 DNA is TGTGCCATCAGGACCGGGACAGGAAATTCACCCCTCCACTTT. Protein: CAIRTGTGNSPLHF.

This clonotype showed up many times. The rearrangement uses TRBV14 and TRBJ1-2, with 11 bases aligning to TRBD1. Germline trimming cut 2 bases from V and 0 bases from J; bases unmatched to any gene: 5. The CDR3 loop spans 17 amino acids. Germline CDR1 SGHDN, CDR2 FVKESK. CDR3 in DNA: TGTGCCAGCAGCCAACGGACAGGGGGCTTTTCTAACTATGGCTACACCTTC. Residues: CASSQRTGGFSNYGYTF.

A remark on this clonotype: A read error may explain this, as a much larger clone is one base away. The genes are TRBV12-3 or TRBV12-4 and TRBJ1-2; weak D call: TRBD1 (5 bases). V was cut by 6 bases and J by 1 base, with 9 bases left in between. This CDR3 spans 13 amino acids. The CDR3 protein is CASRGVINYGYTF. The CDR3 nucleotides read TGTGCCAGCAGGGGGGTTATTAACTATGGCTACACCTTC.

The table lists this clonotype with a few counts. CDR3 protein: CAISETNGRDTQYF. In nucleotides, the CDR3 is TGTGCCATCAGTGAGACGAACGGAAGAGATACGCAGTATTTT. This chain joins TRBV10-3 and TRBJ2-3, with no clear D. CDR1 and CDR2 (germline): ENHRY, SYGVKD. There are 14 residues in the CDR3. Trimming pared 2 bases from V and 5 bases from J, leaving 11 bases between.

This rearrangement joins TRBV6-1 to TRBJ2-5, with D perhaps matching TRBD2 (5 bases). CDR1 MNHNS and CDR2 SASEGT come from the germline V gene. Trimming shortened V by 1 base and J by 9 bases, and 9 bases separated the two germline ends. CDR3 size: 12 residues. The DNA for the CDR3 is TGTGCCAGCAGTGAAGGTGCGGGCTCCCAGTACTTC. Its protein is CASSEGAGSQYF.

This clonotype was counted between two and nine times. The chain joins TRBV6-2 or TRBV6-3 to TRBJ1-5; D is unresolved. V was cut by 6 bases and J by 1 base, with 7 bases left in between. There are 13 residues in the CDR3. CDR1 is MNHEY, CDR2 SVGEGT, per germline. The CDR3 DNA reads TGTGCCAGCAGCCCCGACAGCAATCAGCCCCAGCATTTT. It is translated as CASSPDSNQPQHF.

There are a few counts of this clonotype. One end of the junction is discordant with germline, which a read error may explain. V gene TRBV5-5 combines with J gene TRBJ1-1, with 7 positions matching TRBD1. Germline CDR1 reads SGHKS; CDR2 reads YYEKEE (reference sequence). The CDR3 covers 14 residues. CDR3 nucleotides: TGTGCCAGCATCTTGGACGCAGGGGGTGATGAAGCTTTCTTT. It codes for CASILDAGGDEAFF.

Of note for this clonotype: Being one base from a much bigger clone, this may be a read error. CDR3 region: CASSGRTEANHGYTF. CDR3 nucleotides: TGTGCCAGCAGTGGTCGGACAGAAGCTAACCATGGCTACACCTTC. The rearrangement uses TRBV6-6 and TRBJ1-2; D might be TRBD1 (6 bases). CDR3 length: 15 residues. Germline loops: CDR1 MNHNY, CDR2 SVGAGI (reference sequence).

This CDR3 reads CASSFGGSHSPLHF. In DNA form, the CDR3 reads TGTGCCAGCAGTTTCGGGGGCAGTCATTCACCCCTCCACTTT. This chain connects TRBV12-3 or TRBV12-4 to TRBJ1-6; D is possibly TRBD1 (6 bases). The V gene lost 3 bases and the J gene lost 8 bases, with 11 bases spanning the gap. The CDR3 has 14 amino acids.

This clonotype was picked up many times. V gene TRBV5-1 combines with J gene TRBJ2-2; D may be TRBD1 (5 bases). The V gene lost 7 bases and the J gene lost 5 bases, with 18 bases spanning the gap. This CDR3 is built from 15 residues. Germline assignment: CDR1 SGHRS and CDR2 YFSETQ. CDR3 DNA sequence: TGCGCCAGCTCTACCGAAAACAGGAGAACCGGGGAGCTGTTTTTT. This gives the protein CASSTENRRTGELFF.

This clonotype came up a few times. The chain has TRBV12-3 or TRBV12-4 and TRBJ1-5, with D possibly being TRBD1 (6 bases). The CDR3 covers 14 residues. V was clipped by 7 bases and J by 7 bases, with 17 bases between them. The CDR3, as DNA: TGTGCCAGCACCCAAGGGGGTTCGTCCCAGCCCCAGCATTTT. It yields the protein CASTQGGSSQPQHF.

This clonotype was counted at least ten times. This chain uses TRBV10-3 with TRBJ2-5, with D perhaps assigned TRBD1 or TRBD2 (5 bases each). The germline V gene has CDR1 ENHRY and CDR2 SYGVKD. The germline V and J ends were trimmed by 2 bases and 3 bases, with 13 bases remaining between them. CDR3 size: 15 residues. The CDR3 region has the DNA TGTGCCATCAGTGAGGGGGGTGCAAGCGAAGAGACCCAGTACTTC. This encodes CAISEGGASEETQYF.

The rearrangement joins TRBV4-3 to TRBJ2-1; 9 nucleotides align to TRBD1. The CDR3 totals 16 residues. Germline loops: CDR1 LGHNA, CDR2 YSLEER. V trimming: 4 bases; J trimming: 4 bases; junction bases outside the gene matches: 8. This CDR3 is CASSRGTGFMYNEQFF. CDR3 sequence (DNA): TGCGCCAGCAGCCGCGGGACAGGGTTTATGTACAATGAGCAGTTCTTC.

This chain joins TRBV7-2 and TRBJ2-3, with 7 bases identical to TRBD1. Unmatched junction bases numbered 11, after V lost 5 bases and J lost 0 bases. Germline V CDR1 and CDR2: SGHTA, FQGNSA. CDR3 length equals 17 residues. The CDR3 loop is CASSETGQFSSTDTQYF. The CDR3, as DNA: TGTGCCAGCAGCGAGACGGGACAGTTCTCTAGCACAGATACGCAGTATTTT. Variable domain in full (rest from reference TRBV7-2 and TRBJ2-3): GAGVSQSPSNKVTEKGKDVELRCDPISGHTALYWYRQSLGQGLEFLIYFQGNSAPDKSGLPSDRFSAERTGGSVSTLTIQRTQQEDSAVYLCASSETGQFSSTDTQYFGPGTRLTVL.

With regard to this clonotype: It may be a read error: a sequence one base away is much more abundant. The rearrangement links TRBV4-1 to TRBJ2-1; unclear D gene. The CDR3 length is 18 residues. Germline assignment: CDR1 MGHRA and CDR2 YSYEKL. Trimming removed 1 base from V and 4 bases from J, with 20 bases in between. The CDR3 is CASSQVDMDRWIYNEQFF. The CDR3 bases are TGCGCCAGCAGCCAAGTCGACATGGACCGCTGGATATACAATGAGCAGTTCTTC.

This chain links TRBV29-1 with TRBJ2-5, with 9 bases aligning to TRBD2. Trimming removed 5 bases from V and 2 bases from J; junction bases left unmatched: 6. This CDR3 comprises 14 residues. CDR1 is SQVTM, CDR2 ANQGSEA, per germline. The CDR3 DNA follows: TGCAGCGTTTGGCGGCGGGGGGGTCAAGAGACCCAGTACTTC. It is translated as CSVWRRGGQETQYF.

The V and J genes are TRBV6-5 and TRBJ2-7; perhaps TRBD2 as D (7 bases). The germline V gene has CDR1 MNHEY and CDR2 SVGAGI. The CDR3 runs 15 residues. Trimming took off 0 bases at V and 3 bases at J, with 12 bases between the two ends. CDR3 amino acids: CASSYSGGEGYEQYF. The CDR3 nucleotides read TGTGCCAGCAGTTACTCAGGGGGGGAAGGCTACGAGCAGTACTTC.

This clonotype appeared many times. The chain combines TRBV4-3 with TRBJ2-2, with D hard to call. CDR1 is LGHNA and CDR2 is YSLEER in the germline V gene. CDR3 length: 17 amino acids. V lost 0 bases, J lost 0 bases, and 11 bases lay in between. The CDR3 sequence: CASSQDWVHANTGELFF. CDR3 sequence (DNA): TGCGCCAGCAGCCAAGATTGGGTGCACGCGAACACCGGGGAGCTGTTTTTT.

This clonotype was counted a few times. The CDR3 DNA reads as TGTGCCAGCAGCTTCTTCGGGCAGACTAGCACAGATACGCAGTATTTT. It specifies CASSFFGQTSTDTQYF. V is TRBV5-6 and J is TRBJ2-3; D is undetermined. Germline V CDR1 and CDR2: SGHDT, YYEEEE. This CDR3 contains 16 residues. The V end was cut by 2 bases, the J end by 0 bases, with 13 bases between.

V is TRBV20-1 and J is TRBJ2-7; 13 bases map to TRBD2. The germline V gene has CDR1 DFQATT and CDR2 SNEGSKA (reference sequence). J was trimmed by 2 bases and V by 3 bases; bases with no gene match: 10. This CDR3 spans 17 amino acids. CDR3 in amino acids: CSASDRGTSGVTYEQYF. The CDR3 DNA reads TGCAGTGCTAGCGACAGAGGGACTAGCGGGGTAACCTACGAGCAGTACTTC.

V is TRBV9 and J is TRBJ1-1, with 7 bases fitting TRBD1. V was pared by 1 base and J by 6 bases, with 3 bases of the junction left unmatched. CDR3 length: 13 amino acids. Per the germline V gene, CDR1 is SGDLS and CDR2 is YYNGEE. In DNA, the CDR3 is TGTGCCAGCAGCGTAACAACAGGGGCTGAAGCTTTCTTT. Translated, it gives CASSVTTGAEAFF.

The table lists this clonotype with a few counts. The rearrangement links TRBV20-1 to TRBJ1-6, with 10 bases identical to TRBD1. J gave up 2 bases and V 2 bases, and 6 bases lay outside the gene matches. CDR1 DFQATT and CDR2 SNEGSKA come from the germline V gene (reference sequence). The CDR3 has 17 amino acids. The CDR3 nucleotides read TGCAGTGCTAGAACCGGGACAGGGGACCCCTATAATTCACCCCTCCACTTT. The encoded protein is CSARTGTGDPYNSPLHF.

This clonotype was detected only a few times. This rearrangement joins TRBV4-2 to TRBJ2-3, with D possibly matching TRBD2 (5 bases). This CDR3 region has 16 residues. The V end was cut by 0 bases, the J end by 0 bases, with 10 bases between. Per germline, CDR1 LGHNA and CDR2 YNFKEQ. The CDR3, as DNA: TGTGCCAGCAGCCAAGATTATACGGGGAGCACAGATACGCAGTATTTT. Protein: CASSQDYTGSTDTQYF.

This clonotype was observed many times. The gene calls are TRBV7-8 and TRBJ2-7, with 8 positions matching TRBD1. CDR1 and CDR2 from the germline V gene are SGHVS and FQNEAQ. The junction had 6 bases not matched to a gene; V was cut back by 5 bases and J by 0 bases. The CDR3 length is 15 residues. CDR3 DNA: TGTGCCAGCAGCATTCCCGGGACAGGCTCCTACGAGCAGTACTTC. Amino acid sequence: CASSIPGTGSYEQYF.